This is a list of T cell receptor beta chains from one sample in a study of regulatory T cells in long-lasting Graves disease. TCRdb passed the multiplex PCR reads through MiXCR, listing each CDR3 protein once. Among about 450,000 distinct CDR3 sequences listed, roughly 15% were seen once. These data were also reused for a study on T cells in Graves' hyperthyroidism and ophthalmopathy.

Sequenced here: peripheral blood mononuclear cells (PBMCs), sampled at new diagnosis, from a patient treated with antithyroid drugs. The receptors originated from a woman aged 25 to 39 with Graves disease. Both conserved end residues are part of each CDR3. The D gene is left open where the match is weak. Where a row states a size, it is once, few, many or the class of an expanded clone; other rows omit it.

TRBV28	NA	TRBJ1-5	NA	TGTGCCAGCAGCACCCCCGGCTCCCAGCATTTT	CASSTPGSQHF
TRBV12-3/TRBV12-4	NA	TRBJ2-1	TRBD1	TGTGCCAGCAGTTTAGTGACAGGGGGCTTCTACAATGAGCAGTTCTTC	CASSLVTGGFYNEQFF
TRBV20-1	NA	TRBJ2-1	NA	TGCAGTGCTAGAGATAGGAGCTCCGCCTGGGAGCAGTTCTTC	CSARDRSSAWEQFF
TRBV28	many	TRBJ2-7	NA	TGTGCCAGCAGTTTAGACGCGGTGTCCGAGCAGTACTTC	CASSLDAVSEQYF
TRBV18	many	TRBJ2-4	NA	TGTGCCAGCTCACCTTTCGAAAACATTCAGTACTTC	CASSPFENIQYF
TRBV5-1	many	TRBJ2-5	NA	TGCGCCAGCGTAGAGGGACGTGGAGGGGAGACCCAGTACTTC	CASVEGRGGETQYF
TRBV27	NA	TRBJ1-2	TRBD1	TGTGCCAGCAGTTTATGGCAGGGGGCGAATGGCTACACCTTC	CASSLWQGANGYTF
TRBV10-2	NA	TRBJ1-1	NA	TGCGCCAGCAGTCCTTCGGACGGTGAAGCTTTCTTT	CASSPSDGEAFF
TRBV28	NA	TRBJ2-1	TRBD2	TGTGCCAGCAGTTCAGGGACTAGCGGTAACAATGAGCAGTTCTTC	CASSSGTSGNNEQFF
TRBV30	many	TRBJ2-1	TRBD2	TGTGCCTGGAGTGGAGTTCGGAGCGGGAGCGGGTATCGGAATGAGCAGTTCTTC	CAWSGVRSGSGYRNEQFF
TRBV4-1	NA	TRBJ2-5	NA	TGCGCCAGCAGCCAAGGTATTGTCGAGACCCAGTACTTC	CASSQGIVETQYF
TRBV7-9	many	TRBJ1-1	TRBD1	TGTGCCAGCAGCCCCGACAGGGGTTTAACCGCTTTCTTT	CASSPDRGLTAFF
TRBV11-2	many	TRBJ2-5	NA	TGTGCCAGCAGTTTACGAGGGTACCAAGAGACCCAGTACTTC	CASSLRGYQETQYF
TRBV3-1	many	TRBJ1-1	NA	TGTGCCAGCAGCCAAGATGGCAGGCGTGAAGCTTTCTTT	CASSQDGRREAFF
TRBV29-1	many	TRBJ1-1	TRBD1	TGCAGCGCCCGGACAGGGTTGAACACTGAAGCTTTCTTT	CSARTGLNTEAFF
TRBV20-1	many	TRBJ2-7	NA	TGCAGTGCTAGGGAGGATCGGGACGAGCAGTACTTC	CSAREDRDEQYF
TRBV11-3	once	TRBJ2-5	NA	TGTGCCAGCAGCTTACAACCGTCCGGGGAGACCCAGTACTTC	CASSLQPSGETQYF
TRBV28	NA	TRBJ2-2	NA	TGTGCCAGCAAAATACGGAGGGGGGAAACCGGGGAGCTGTTTTTT	CASKIRRGETGELFF
TRBV10-3	NA	TRBJ1-1	TRBD1	TGTGCCATCAGTGAGTCGGCGGCCAGGGGGGAAGCTTTCTTT	CAISESAARGEAFF
TRBV19	NA	TRBJ2-7	NA	TGTGCCAGTAGGACACGGAGCTACGAGCAGTACTTC	CASRTRSYEQYF
TRBV4-1	NA	TRBJ2-5	NA	TGCGCCAGCAGCCAAGATAGGGGGTGGGGAGGTCGGGAGACCCAGTACTTC	CASSQDRGWGGRETQYF
TRBV15	many	TRBJ2-3	NA	TGTGCCACCAGCAGTCCCCGAGCGGGAGATACGCAGTATTTT	CATSSPRAGDTQYF
TRBV27	few	TRBJ2-1	TRBD2	TGTGCCAGCAGTTTCATTCCACTAGCGGGAGAATTCAATGAGCAGTTCTTC	CASSFIPLAGEFNEQFF
TRBV20-1	NA	TRBJ2-5	NA	TGCAGTGCTAAAGACGGAACTCAAGAGACCCAGTACTTC	CSAKDGTQETQYF
TRBV2	NA	TRBJ2-1	NA	TGTGCCAGCAGTCATCTCGGTCGTGGCGGGGAGTACAATGAGCAGTTCTTC	CASSHLGRGGEYNEQFF
TRBV27	few	TRBJ2-2	TRBD1	TGTGCCAGCAGCCTTACAGGGGAGCCGAACACCGGGGAGCTGTTTTTT	CASSLTGEPNTGELFF